A single sample is the source of the 23 T cell receptor beta chains below, sequenced in a study of blood T cell repertoires in COVID-19 (dated by TCRdb to between 2020 and 2021). Library method: the immunoSEQ multiplex PCR assay. TCRdb holds this immuneACCESS table with in-frame rearrangements only. Some clones are missing; in checked studies, unresolved V genes explain under half, and the rest has no known cause. For this sample there are roughly 200,000 clones; 75% to 85% appear just once. Less than 2% of the sample rests with the top ten. The sequenced sample consisted of peripheral blood. The receptors shown here come from a human donor in a cohort sampled during active COVID-19.

The chain couples TRBV7-2 to TRBJ2-5, with TRBD1 as a possible D gene (5 bases). The CDR3 is made up of 15 amino acids. Per germline, CDR1 SGHTA and CDR2 FQGNSA. Trimming removed 3 bases from V and 0 bases from J, with 11 bases in between. Here the CDR3 DNA reads TGTGCCAGCAGCTTTGCTCAGGGCTACCAAGAGACCCAGTACTTC. This encodes CASSFAQGYQETQYF.

This clone has a single count. V gene TRBV19 combines with J gene TRBJ1-5; D is perhaps TRBD1 (5 bases). The V gene's germline CDR1 is LNHDA and CDR2 SQIVND (reference sequence). CDR3 length: 13 amino acids. Trimming took off 6 bases at V and 6 bases at J, with 12 bases between the two ends. The CDR3: CASSRGGGQPQHF. CDR3 in DNA: TGTGCCAGTAGCCGGGGGGGAGGTCAGCCCCAGCATTTT.

V usage is TRBV18 and J usage is TRBJ2-7; TRBD2 matches at 11 bases. The CDR3 length is 18 residues. Looked up from germline, CDR1 is KGHSH and CDR2 is LQKENI. V lost 5 bases, J lost 0 bases, and 12 bases stayed unmatched. As DNA, the CDR3 is TGTGCCAGCTCAGACAAGGAGGGGCTAGCGGGGGGCTCCTACGAGCAGTACTTC. Amino acids: CASSDKEGLAGGSYEQYF. Based on the CDR3 plus reference TRBV18 and TRBJ2-7, the full variable domain is NAGVMQNPRHLVRRRGQEARLRCSPMKGHSHVYWYRQLPEEGLKFMVYLQKENIIDESGMPKERFSAEFPKEGPSILRIQQVVRGDSAAYFCASSDKEGLAGGSYEQYFGPGTRLTVT.

This clone was detected a few times. The rearrangement uses TRBV11-2 and TRBJ2-1; 7 positions match TRBD1. The CDR3 runs 13 residues. Germline values: CDR1 SGHAT, CDR2 FQNNGV. The V gene end was trimmed by 4 bases and the J gene end by 4 bases; junction bases not matched to a gene: 1. The CDR3 DNA follows: TGTGCCAGCAGCTCGACAGGGTACAATGAGCAGTTCTTC. This translates into CASSSTGYNEQFF.

This chain connects TRBV27 to TRBJ1-2; 7 bases map to TRBD1. The CDR3 spans 13 residues. Germline V gene data show CDR1 as MNHEY and CDR2 as SMNVEV (reference sequence). V lost 3 bases and J lost 4; bases outside the gene matches: 2. The CDR3 coding sequence is TGTGCCAGCAGTTTGAGACAGGGCTATGGCTACACCTTC. Translation gives CASSLRQGYGYTF.

The chain is built from TRBV7-9 and TRBJ2-7; D possibly corresponds to TRBD2 (6 bases). Germline V gives CDR1 SEHNR, CDR2 FQNEAQ (reference sequence). There are 16 residues in the CDR3. The V and J ends lost 0 bases and 3 bases respectively, with 15 bases between them. In DNA form, the CDR3 reads TGTGCCAGCAGCTTAGCTTGGGGGGACTGGGACTACGAGCAGTACTTC. Amino acid sequence: CASSLAWGDWDYEQYF.

The chain has TRBV5-4 and TRBJ1-2; TRBD1 agrees at 10 bases. Germline assignment: CDR1 SGHNT and CDR2 YYREEE (reference sequence). Unmatched junction bases numbered 11, after V lost 1 base and J lost 8 bases. The CDR3 has 16 residues. In nucleotides, the CDR3 is TGTGCCAGCAGCTTGCGGGACAGGGGCCCGTCGGGAGGCTACACCTTC. It codes for CASSLRDRGPSGGYTF.

A remark on this clone: Other DNA sequences in the sample encode the same CDR3. V and J are TRBV7-2 and TRBJ2-7; TRBD2 agrees at 7 bases. V gave up 0 bases and J gave up 6 bases; unmatched junction bases: 2. This CDR3 spans 13 amino acids. The germline V gene has CDR1 SGHTA and CDR2 FQGNSA. The CDR3 sequence is CASSLAGGVEQYF. CDR3 nucleotides: TGTGCCAGCAGCTTAGCGGGGGGGGTCGAGCAGTACTTC.

The chain has TRBV2 and TRBJ2-7; D is perhaps TRBD2 (5 bases). Germline V gives CDR1 SNHLY, CDR2 FYNNEI. The ends were cut back, 6 bases at V and 5 bases at J, with 17 bases in the middle. The CDR3 is made up of 14 amino acids. The CDR3 loop reads CASRRETYGDEQYF. CDR3 in DNA: TGTGCCAGCAGGAGGGAGACGTATGGGGACGAGCAGTACTTC.

The chain links TRBV2 to TRBJ1-1, with a tentative D call TRBD1 (5 bases). Per germline, CDR1 SNHLY and CDR2 FYNNEI. V lost 1 base and J lost 0, with 6 bases in between. The CDR3 covers 14 residues. Written as DNA, the CDR3 is TGTGCCAGCAGTGAAGGACAGATGAACACTGAAGCTTTCTTT. This gives the protein CASSEGQMNTEAFF.

The chain employs TRBV6-2 or TRBV6-3 and TRBJ2-1; 11 bases map to TRBD1. The germline V gene has CDR1 MNHEY and CDR2 SVGEGT. The CDR3 is 16 amino acids. Losses at the gene ends were 4 bases for V and 9 bases for J; bases not matched to a gene: 11. This CDR3 is CASSSNGDRGVGEQFF. The CDR3 DNA reads TGTGCCAGCAGTTCAAATGGGGACAGGGGGGTAGGTGAGCAGTTCTTC.

This chain joins TRBV6-5 and TRBJ2-3, with D possibly matching TRBD2 (5 bases). The CDR3 has 15 residues. Deletions cut 7 bases from V and 6 bases from J, with 20 bases between. The germline V gene has CDR1 MNHEY and CDR2 SVGAGI. In DNA, the CDR3 is TGTGCCAGCACTCAAGGGATCGGACGCGGGGATACGCAGTATTTT. It yields the protein CASTQGIGRGDTQYF.

Only one count was recorded for this clone. The CDR3 coding sequence is TGTGCCACCAGTGATTTAACCGACGGGGACACCGGGGAGCTGTTTTTT. Translating it yields CATSDLTDGDTGELFF. The chain joins TRBV24-1 to TRBJ2-2; maybe TRBD2 (5 bases). Germline V gene lookup returns CDR1 KGHDR and CDR2 SFDVKD. V was cut by 1 base and J by 3 bases, with 11 bases left in between. CDR3 size: 16 residues.

V is TRBV6-5 and J is TRBJ2-7, with TRBD2 identical over 8 bases. J was trimmed by 0 bases and V by 0 bases; bases with no gene match: 4. Germline V gene data show CDR1 as MNHEY and CDR2 as SVGAGI. The CDR3 is 16 residues long. The DNA for the CDR3 is TGTGCCAGCAGTTACTCGATCAGCGGGAGCTCCTACGAGCAGTACTTC. Amino acids: CASSYSISGSSYEQYF.

This chain uses TRBV4-3 with TRBJ2-7, with a tentative D call TRBD2 (7 bases). Germline CDR1 LGHNA, CDR2 YSLEER. Trimming stripped 9 bases from V and 5 bases from J, with 14 bases between. The CDR3 extends over 12 amino acids. Here the CDR3 DNA reads TGCGCCAGTAGGGGGGGGAGCAACGAGCAGTACTTC. Encoded protein: CASRGGSNEQYF.

V gene TRBV15 combines with J gene TRBJ2-1; D gene uncertain. The CDR3 sequence is 15 residues long. Germline-derived CDR1 and CDR2 are LNHNV and YYDKDF (reference sequence). The germline V and J ends were trimmed by 0 bases and 1 base, with 7 bases remaining between them. The CDR3 region is CATSRDPGSYNEQFF. The CDR3 coding sequence is TGTGCCACCAGCAGAGATCCCGGGTCCTACAATGAGCAGTTCTTC.

This rearrangement joins TRBV5-4 to TRBJ2-2; 12 bases line up with TRBD2. This CDR3 comprises 17 residues. V shed 4 bases, J shed 4 bases, and the junction held 8 bases outside the gene matches. Germline V gene sequence: CDR1 SGHNT, CDR2 YYREEE (reference sequence). The CDR3 DNA is TGTGCCAGCAGCCTCCGACTAGCGGGAGACCTCACCGGGGAGCTGTTTTTT. Its translation: CASSLRLAGDLTGELFF.

The V call is TRBV12-3 or TRBV12-4, the J call TRBJ2-7; no reliable D call. Between the trimmed V and J ends, which lost 4 bases and 3 bases, there was a span of 10 bases. The CDR3 totals 13 residues. In DNA form, the CDR3 reads TGTGCCAGCAGTTCCACCCCAGGCTACGAGCAGTACTTC. Protein sequence: CASSSTPGYEQYF.

The rearrangement uses TRBV12-3 or TRBV12-4 and TRBJ1-1; D remains ambiguous. The CDR3 covers 11 residues. The V end lost 6 bases, the J end lost 6 bases, and 8 bases lay between the germline ends. The CDR3 sequence is CASRTEAEAFF. Written as DNA, the CDR3 is TGTGCCAGCAGGACGGAGGCTGAAGCTTTCTTT.

The chain joins TRBV6-5 to TRBJ2-7, with 10 bases aligning to TRBD1. CDR1 is MNHEY, CDR2 SVGAGI, per germline. The V segment lost 7 bases and the J segment 4 bases; nucleotides outside the gene matches: 4. The CDR3 is made up of 13 amino acids. The CDR3 sequence: CASTRTGGYEQYF. CDR3 coding DNA: TGTGCCAGCACTAGGACAGGGGGATACGAGCAGTACTTC.

This clone was found once. The chain carries TRBV18 and TRBJ2-7; D perhaps matches TRBD1 (6 bases). The CDR3 totals 14 residues. The V gene's germline CDR1 is KGHSH and CDR2 LQKENI. V was shortened by 3 bases and J by 2 bases, with 11 bases between the two germline ends. CDR3 residues: CASSPPGVPYEQYF. CDR3 bases: TGTGCCAGCTCACCGCCAGGGGTCCCCTACGAGCAGTACTTC. Based on the CDR3 plus reference TRBV18 and TRBJ2-7, the full variable domain is NAGVMQNPRHLVRRRGQEARLRCSPMKGHSHVYWYRQLPEEGLKFMVYLQKENIIDESGMPKERFSAEFPKEGPSILRIQQVVRGDSAAYFCASSPPGVPYEQYFGPGTRLTVT.

The chain uses TRBV24-1 and TRBJ1-1; TRBD1 aligns across 9 bases. Trimming cost V 4 bases and J 2 bases; bases outside gene matches: 4. Germline CDR1 and CDR2: KGHDR and SFDVKD. CDR3 length: 15 residues. The CDR3 reads CATSDPTGGNTEAFF. The DNA of the CDR3 is TGTGCCACCAGTGACCCGACAGGGGGTAACACTGAAGCTTTCTTT.

The chain recombines TRBV27 with TRBJ2-2, with TRBD1 matching over 8 bases. From germline, CDR1 is MNHEY and CDR2 SMNVEV (reference sequence). The V gene end was trimmed by 5 bases and the J gene end by 5 bases; junction bases not matched to a gene: 7. CDR3 size: 15 residues. CDR3 amino acids: CASSPGQDQTGELFF. In DNA, the CDR3 is TGTGCCAGCAGTCCGGGACAGGACCAAACCGGGGAGCTGTTTTTT.